This T cell receptor beta chain came from a study of T cell repertoires in cytomegalovirus infection. For the study at large: Public TCR beta signatures were indicative of both CMV infection and a matching HLA type. Study-level findings and limits: The ex vivo response was dominated by HLA-C-restricted CMV-specific TCR beta clonotypes.

This clonotype was picked up a small number of times. No antigen is known for it. From the reads, TCRdb called clonotypes with MiXCR, one entry per CDR3 protein. The table shows about 400,000 distinct CDR3 sequences, with about a third occurring only once. Germline-derived CDR1 and CDR2 are SQVTM and ANQGSEA. This CDR3 has 15 amino acids. V lost 7 bases to trimming and J lost 2 bases; unmatched junction nucleotides: 6. The gene calls are TRBV29-1 and TRBJ2-3; 13 bases align to TRBD2. The receptor comes from a human donor in good health (CMV status not recorded). Some clones in this sample may be carry-over from other donors' samples. This sample comprised cultured PBMCs, obtained from culture after CMV antigen stimulation. CDR3 sequence: CSAGTSGDLTDTQYF. The CDR3 DNA reads as TGCAGCGCTGGGACTAGCGGGGACCTCACAGATACGCAGTATTTT.